The 9 T cell receptor beta chains below come from one sample, sequenced in a study of shared clonotypes between healthy human individuals (dated by TCRdb to between 2020 and 2021). The library was prepared using the immunoSEQ multiplex PCR assay. As stored in TCRdb, this immuneACCESS dataset retains in-frame rearrangements with V and J assigned. A fraction of the clones does not appear; measured against another copy, unresolved V genes explain less than half of the discrepancy, and the remainder lacks a known reason. In all, the sample holds around 510,000 clones, and around 77% of those were seen once. About 12% of the sample is taken by the ten largest. Sequenced sample: PBMCs. These receptors all stem from a woman aged 40 to 55 in good health. Some clones in this sample may be carry-over from other donors' samples.

This chain connects TRBV7-6 to TRBJ2-7; perhaps TRBD1 as D (5 bases). From germline, CDR1 is SGHVS and CDR2 FNYEAQ. The ends were cut back, 5 bases at V and 3 bases at J, with 20 bases in the middle. The length of the CDR3 is 16 residues. The CDR3 here is CASSPQGRARYYEQYF. The CDR3, as DNA: TGTGCCAGCAGCCCCCAGGGCAGGGCTAGATACTACGAGCAGTACTTC.

The chain is built from TRBV10-1 and TRBJ2-5; 7 bases align to TRBD1. CDR3 length equals 15 residues. J was trimmed by 1 base and V by 0 bases; bases with no gene match: 2. Germline V lookup: CDR1 WNHNN, CDR2 SYGVQD (reference sequence). CDR3 DNA: TGCGCCAGCAGTGAGTCTGGGACAGCCCAAGAGACCCAGTACTTC. Protein: CASSESGTAQETQYF.

As concerns this clone: A far bigger clonotype differs at one base, so this is likely a read error. The rearrangement joins TRBV29-1 to TRBJ1-1; TRBD1 is a possible D gene (5 bases). This CDR3 comprises 14 residues. With 6 bases removed from V and 3 bases from J, the gap between germline ends came to 17 bases. Germline CDR1 is SQVTM and CDR2 is ANQGSEA. The CDR3 sequence: CSVLGRGSDTEAFF. The CDR3 nucleotides are TGCAGCGTCCTCGGGCGGGGGTCGGACACTGAAGCTTTCTTT.

As to this clone: Distinct nucleotide sequences in the sample also encode this CDR3. The chain couples TRBV5-6 to TRBJ2-2; TRBD1 or TRBD2 may be the D gene (5 bases each). V was trimmed by 2 bases and J by 3 bases, leaving 11 bases between them. The germline CDR1 and CDR2 sequences are SGHDT and YYEEEE. This CDR3 has 15 residues. CDR3 residues: CASSLAGTYTGELFF. Written as DNA, the CDR3 is TGTGCCAGCAGCTTAGCCGGGACGTACACCGGGGAGCTGTTTTTT.

The DNA for the CDR3 is TGTGCCAGCAGTTACTCAGGGGTTATCCAAGAGACCCAGTACTTC. Protein: CASSYSGVIQETQYF. This chain links TRBV6-5 with TRBJ2-5, with D tentatively TRBD1 (5 bases). CDR1 is MNHEY and CDR2 is SVGAGI in the germline V gene. Trimming pared 0 bases from V and 1 base from J, leaving 9 bases between. The CDR3 runs 15 residues.

In regard to this clone: In the same sample, other DNA sequences code for this CDR3. The rearrangement links TRBV28 to TRBJ1-2; D is unclear. Trimming shortened V by 3 bases and J by 5 bases, and 7 bases separated the two germline ends. Germline-derived CDR1 and CDR2 are MDHEN and SYDVKM. This CDR3 has 12 residues. The CDR3 protein is CASSFGGYGYTF. The CDR3 nucleotides are TGTGCCAGCAGTTTTGGAGGGTATGGCTACACCTTC.

The V call is TRBV7-3, the J call TRBJ2-7; 8 bases are a match to TRBD2. Trimming took 5 bases from V and 2 from J; bases not matched to a gene: 5. In germline, CDR1 is SGHTA, CDR2 FQGTGA. The CDR3 covers 14 residues. CDR3 nucleotides: TGTGCCAGCAGCATTACTAGCGGCGCCTACGAGCAGTACTTC. Translated, it gives CASSITSGAYEQYF.

J is TRBJ2-2 and V is TRBV6-5; 10 nucleotides align to TRBD1. The germline V gene encodes CDR1 MNHEY and CDR2 SVGAGI. The CDR3 contains 14 residues. Unmatched junction bases numbered 2, after V lost 6 bases and J lost 4 bases. CDR3 nucleotide sequence: TGTGCCAGCAGGGGGACAGGGGTCACCGGGGAGCTGTTTTTT. This codes for CASRGTGVTGELFF.

The V and J genes are TRBV6-4 and TRBJ2-6; 10 positions agree with TRBD2. The CDR3 length is 18 residues. V gave up 6 bases and J gave up 0 bases; unmatched junction bases: 8. Per germline, CDR1 MRHNA and CDR2 SNTAGT. The CDR3 reads CASSVSLAGSSGANVLTF. DNA for the CDR3: TGTGCCAGCAGCGTATCACTAGCGGGAAGCTCTGGGGCCAACGTCCTGACTTTC.